The present T cell receptor beta chain was sequenced within a study of shared clonotypes between healthy human individuals. The V end was cut by 5 bases, the J end by 2 bases, with 9 bases between. Germline CDR1 and CDR2: MNHEY and SVGAGI. CDR3 length equals 13 residues. The authors split each subset's genomic DNA evenly across several immunoSEQ plates. What was sequenced on ten immunoSEQ deep assay plates was unsorted PBMC DNA. The data were produced by immunoSEQ multiplex PCR, yet TCRdb's version contains in-frame clones alone and is incomplete. The sample records roughly 500,000 clones, 75% to 85% being singletons.

Sequencing was carried out using PBMCs. The TCR sequence derives from a woman in her forties in good health. Some clones in this sample may be carry-over from other donors' samples. V gene TRBV6-5 combines with J gene TRBJ1-2; D unclear. The CDR3: CASSPIGNYGYTF. The CDR3 DNA sequence: TGTGCCAGCAGTCCAATAGGGAACTATGGCTACACCTTC.